This T cell receptor beta chain was identified during a study of shared clonotypes between healthy human individuals. Clones were sequenced by immunoSEQ multiplex PCR, and TCRdb holds only the in-frame ones, with some missing. Altogether 110,000 or so clones are present, under 70% being singletons, with the ten largest covering 20% to 25%. CDR1 and CDR2 from the germline V gene are SGHAT and FQNNGV. Trimming pared 1 base from V and 1 base from J, leaving 10 bases between. The CDR3 sequence is 15 residues long. Researchers reported that CD8 memory united CD45RO+ cells with CCR7-negative CD45RA+ TemRA cells.

The sample comprised memory CD8+ T cells sorted from blood. Subset described: CD45RO+ cells pooled with CCR7-negative TemRA cells. The sequence came from a woman younger than 45 in good health. V and J are TRBV11-2 and TRBJ1-1; TRBD1 might be the D (6 bases). CDR3 DNA sequence: TGTGCCAGCAGCTTAGTACCAGGGGAGAACACTGAAGCTTTCTTT. The encoded protein is CASSLVPGENTEAFF. Complete variable domain (other parts from reference TRBV11-2 and TRBJ1-1): EAGVAQSPRYKIIEKRQSVAFWCNPISGHATLYWYQQILGQGPKLLIQFQNNGVVDDSQLPKDRFSAERLKGVDSTLKIQPAKLEDSAVYLCASSLVPGENTEAFFGQGTRLTVV.